The clone carrying this TCR beta chain was detected many times. The antigen is not known. This entry is derived from a study of T cell repertoires in cytomegalovirus infection. The V gene's germline CDR1 is LGHNA and CDR2 YNFKEQ. The CDR3 is made up of 16 amino acids. V was trimmed by 1 base and J by 7 bases, leaving 14 bases between them. TCRdb re-derived calls from the reads in MiXCR, one entry per CDR3 protein. Of over 100,000 distinct CDR3 sequences in the sample, over 9% are singletons; the top ten hold roughly 31%. Sequenced sample: PBMCs, sequenced either directly or after in vitro stimulation (not recorded which). This sequence joins TRBV4-2 and TRBJ1-6; the D gene is possibly TRBD1 (6 bases). This TCR was recovered from a human donor in good health (CMV status not recorded). Some clones in this sample may be carry-over from other donors' samples. The CDR3 bases are TGTGCCAGCAGCCAAGCGTCAGGGGCAAGGAATTCACCCCTCCACTTT. This sequence encodes CASSQASGARNSPLHF.